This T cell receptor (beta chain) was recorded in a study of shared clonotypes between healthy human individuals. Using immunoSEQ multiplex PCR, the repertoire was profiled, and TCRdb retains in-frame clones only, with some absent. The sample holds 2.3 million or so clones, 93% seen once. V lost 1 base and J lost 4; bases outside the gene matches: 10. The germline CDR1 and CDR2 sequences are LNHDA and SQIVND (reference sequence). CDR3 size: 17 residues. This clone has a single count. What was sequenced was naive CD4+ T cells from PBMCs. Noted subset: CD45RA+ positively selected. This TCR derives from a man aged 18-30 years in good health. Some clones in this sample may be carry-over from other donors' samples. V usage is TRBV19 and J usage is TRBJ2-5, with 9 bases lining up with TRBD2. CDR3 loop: CASSIGFLAGSAETQYF. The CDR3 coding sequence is TGTGCCAGTAGTATAGGTTTTCTAGCGGGATCGGCAGAGACCCAGTACTTC.